This is a list of T cell receptor beta chains from one sample in a study of blood T cell repertoires in COVID-19. Here immunoSEQ multiplex PCR was the method, and the copy in TCRdb shows in-frame clones only, minus some. Here the sample spans 250,000 or so clones, approximately 87% being singletons. What was sequenced was peripheral blood. These receptors originate from a man in his 60s with acute or convalescent COVID-19. Each CDR3 is given without its conserved first and last residue. Only part of the rows carry a size: once, few, many, or a class if the clone is expanded.

CDR3aa: ASSPTEGTNSPLH; v_gene: TRBV18; len: 13; abundance: -
CDR3aa: ASSLAAEPVPQH; v_gene: TRBV18; len: 12; abundance: -
CDR3aa: ASSQGVQGTYEQY; v_gene: TRBV4-3; len: 13; abundance: -
CDR3aa: ASSFRGTGRNSPLH; v_gene: TRBV18; len: 14; abundance: -
CDR3aa: ASSLSGQGAWETQY; v_gene: TRBV7-3; len: 14; abundance: -
CDR3aa: ASSLGQGAGTEAF; v_gene: TRBV5-5; len: 13; abundance: -
CDR3aa: ASSYRGIASQY; v_gene: TRBV6-5; len: 11; abundance: -
CDR3aa: ASSEGGQGNQPQH; v_gene: TRBV10-2; len: 13; abundance: -
CDR3aa: ASSQGSAFKRQGRNNSPLH; v_gene: TRBV3-1/TRBV3-2; len: 19; abundance: -
CDR3aa: ASSLEGETYGYT; v_gene: TRBV5-4; len: 12; abundance: -
CDR3aa: ASSYRSSYEQY; v_gene: TRBV6-5; len: 11; abundance: -
CDR3aa: ASSQDRGGSNRETQY; v_gene: TRBV4-1; len: 15; abundance: few
CDR3aa: ASSLGLAGPSQETQY; v_gene: TRBV5-6; len: 15; abundance: -
CDR3aa: ASSLSGDYGYT; v_gene: TRBV6-5; len: 11; abundance: few
CDR3aa: ASSRMGGDQPQH; v_gene: TRBV11-2; len: 12; abundance: -
CDR3aa: AISESPGASSGNTIY; v_gene: TRBV10-3; len: 15; abundance: -
CDR3aa: ASSSTGSNQETQY; v_gene: TRBV18; len: 13; abundance: -
CDR3aa: SVAGLRRQGGNEKLF; v_gene: TRBV29-1; len: 15; abundance: few
CDR3aa: ASSLVAGAGNEQF; v_gene: TRBV11-3; len: 13; abundance: once
CDR3aa: ASSYGLAGEDGELF; v_gene: TRBV6-5; len: 14; abundance: -
CDR3aa: ASSSTGGPGYT; v_gene: TRBV5-1; len: 11; abundance: -
CDR3aa: ASSLALADAAGTQY; v_gene: TRBV7-8; len: 14; abundance: -
CDR3aa: ASTHPPTSGQTRTDTQY; v_gene: TRBV28; len: 17; abundance: -
CDR3aa: ASNPSGGYYEQY; v_gene: TRBV2; len: 12; abundance: -
CDR3aa: ASSHSGAGASTGELF; v_gene: TRBV9; len: 15; abundance: -
CDR3aa: ASSSRTGGNYGYT; v_gene: TRBV27; len: 13; abundance: once
CDR3aa: ASASTSGSFNEQF; v_gene: TRBV27; len: 13; abundance: -
CDR3aa: ASSPGQLGLAGGRNIQY; v_gene: TRBV18; len: 17; abundance: -
CDR3aa: ASSPGLLGGQY; v_gene: TRBV5-4; len: 11; abundance: -
CDR3aa: ASSVGLAGELF; v_gene: TRBV19; len: 11; abundance: -
CDR3aa: ASTGASYEQY; v_gene: TRBV6-5; len: 10; abundance: -
CDR3aa: ASSSGLIGDGETQY; v_gene: TRBV7-9; len: 14; abundance: once
CDR3aa: ASSQRDRDSYEQY; v_gene: TRBV19; len: 13; abundance: -
CDR3aa: ASSPTGTGVSYNSPLH; v_gene: TRBV27; len: 16; abundance: -
CDR3aa: ASSYYAGQGALGYGYT; v_gene: TRBV3-1/TRBV3-2; len: 16; abundance: -
CDR3aa: AISESPTGSGNTIY; v_gene: TRBV10-3; len: 14; abundance: -
CDR3aa: ASSREEETQY; v_gene: TRBV11-2; len: 10; abundance: -
CDR3aa: ASSPGGGIYEQY; v_gene: TRBV5-5; len: 12; abundance: -
CDR3aa: ASRNNGQGQETQY; v_gene: TRBV5-1; len: 13; abundance: once
CDR3aa: ASSLSTASYNEQF; v_gene: TRBV7-2; len: 13; abundance: -
CDR3aa: ASSFRGQGLGEQF; v_gene: TRBV28; len: 13; abundance: -
CDR3aa: ASSDGGNQPQH; v_gene: TRBV6-2/TRBV6-3; len: 11; abundance: -
CDR3aa: ASSPLQGLRGTEAF; v_gene: TRBV7-6; len: 14; abundance: medium-sized
CDR3aa: ASSLEGAEGNTQY; v_gene: TRBV5-1; len: 13; abundance: -
CDR3aa: ASRPAGDYEQY; v_gene: TRBV6-5; len: 11; abundance: -
CDR3aa: ASSQLIGEKLF; v_gene: TRBV4-1; len: 11; abundance: -
CDR3aa: ASSLDGRQTQY; v_gene: TRBV5-1; len: 11; abundance: -